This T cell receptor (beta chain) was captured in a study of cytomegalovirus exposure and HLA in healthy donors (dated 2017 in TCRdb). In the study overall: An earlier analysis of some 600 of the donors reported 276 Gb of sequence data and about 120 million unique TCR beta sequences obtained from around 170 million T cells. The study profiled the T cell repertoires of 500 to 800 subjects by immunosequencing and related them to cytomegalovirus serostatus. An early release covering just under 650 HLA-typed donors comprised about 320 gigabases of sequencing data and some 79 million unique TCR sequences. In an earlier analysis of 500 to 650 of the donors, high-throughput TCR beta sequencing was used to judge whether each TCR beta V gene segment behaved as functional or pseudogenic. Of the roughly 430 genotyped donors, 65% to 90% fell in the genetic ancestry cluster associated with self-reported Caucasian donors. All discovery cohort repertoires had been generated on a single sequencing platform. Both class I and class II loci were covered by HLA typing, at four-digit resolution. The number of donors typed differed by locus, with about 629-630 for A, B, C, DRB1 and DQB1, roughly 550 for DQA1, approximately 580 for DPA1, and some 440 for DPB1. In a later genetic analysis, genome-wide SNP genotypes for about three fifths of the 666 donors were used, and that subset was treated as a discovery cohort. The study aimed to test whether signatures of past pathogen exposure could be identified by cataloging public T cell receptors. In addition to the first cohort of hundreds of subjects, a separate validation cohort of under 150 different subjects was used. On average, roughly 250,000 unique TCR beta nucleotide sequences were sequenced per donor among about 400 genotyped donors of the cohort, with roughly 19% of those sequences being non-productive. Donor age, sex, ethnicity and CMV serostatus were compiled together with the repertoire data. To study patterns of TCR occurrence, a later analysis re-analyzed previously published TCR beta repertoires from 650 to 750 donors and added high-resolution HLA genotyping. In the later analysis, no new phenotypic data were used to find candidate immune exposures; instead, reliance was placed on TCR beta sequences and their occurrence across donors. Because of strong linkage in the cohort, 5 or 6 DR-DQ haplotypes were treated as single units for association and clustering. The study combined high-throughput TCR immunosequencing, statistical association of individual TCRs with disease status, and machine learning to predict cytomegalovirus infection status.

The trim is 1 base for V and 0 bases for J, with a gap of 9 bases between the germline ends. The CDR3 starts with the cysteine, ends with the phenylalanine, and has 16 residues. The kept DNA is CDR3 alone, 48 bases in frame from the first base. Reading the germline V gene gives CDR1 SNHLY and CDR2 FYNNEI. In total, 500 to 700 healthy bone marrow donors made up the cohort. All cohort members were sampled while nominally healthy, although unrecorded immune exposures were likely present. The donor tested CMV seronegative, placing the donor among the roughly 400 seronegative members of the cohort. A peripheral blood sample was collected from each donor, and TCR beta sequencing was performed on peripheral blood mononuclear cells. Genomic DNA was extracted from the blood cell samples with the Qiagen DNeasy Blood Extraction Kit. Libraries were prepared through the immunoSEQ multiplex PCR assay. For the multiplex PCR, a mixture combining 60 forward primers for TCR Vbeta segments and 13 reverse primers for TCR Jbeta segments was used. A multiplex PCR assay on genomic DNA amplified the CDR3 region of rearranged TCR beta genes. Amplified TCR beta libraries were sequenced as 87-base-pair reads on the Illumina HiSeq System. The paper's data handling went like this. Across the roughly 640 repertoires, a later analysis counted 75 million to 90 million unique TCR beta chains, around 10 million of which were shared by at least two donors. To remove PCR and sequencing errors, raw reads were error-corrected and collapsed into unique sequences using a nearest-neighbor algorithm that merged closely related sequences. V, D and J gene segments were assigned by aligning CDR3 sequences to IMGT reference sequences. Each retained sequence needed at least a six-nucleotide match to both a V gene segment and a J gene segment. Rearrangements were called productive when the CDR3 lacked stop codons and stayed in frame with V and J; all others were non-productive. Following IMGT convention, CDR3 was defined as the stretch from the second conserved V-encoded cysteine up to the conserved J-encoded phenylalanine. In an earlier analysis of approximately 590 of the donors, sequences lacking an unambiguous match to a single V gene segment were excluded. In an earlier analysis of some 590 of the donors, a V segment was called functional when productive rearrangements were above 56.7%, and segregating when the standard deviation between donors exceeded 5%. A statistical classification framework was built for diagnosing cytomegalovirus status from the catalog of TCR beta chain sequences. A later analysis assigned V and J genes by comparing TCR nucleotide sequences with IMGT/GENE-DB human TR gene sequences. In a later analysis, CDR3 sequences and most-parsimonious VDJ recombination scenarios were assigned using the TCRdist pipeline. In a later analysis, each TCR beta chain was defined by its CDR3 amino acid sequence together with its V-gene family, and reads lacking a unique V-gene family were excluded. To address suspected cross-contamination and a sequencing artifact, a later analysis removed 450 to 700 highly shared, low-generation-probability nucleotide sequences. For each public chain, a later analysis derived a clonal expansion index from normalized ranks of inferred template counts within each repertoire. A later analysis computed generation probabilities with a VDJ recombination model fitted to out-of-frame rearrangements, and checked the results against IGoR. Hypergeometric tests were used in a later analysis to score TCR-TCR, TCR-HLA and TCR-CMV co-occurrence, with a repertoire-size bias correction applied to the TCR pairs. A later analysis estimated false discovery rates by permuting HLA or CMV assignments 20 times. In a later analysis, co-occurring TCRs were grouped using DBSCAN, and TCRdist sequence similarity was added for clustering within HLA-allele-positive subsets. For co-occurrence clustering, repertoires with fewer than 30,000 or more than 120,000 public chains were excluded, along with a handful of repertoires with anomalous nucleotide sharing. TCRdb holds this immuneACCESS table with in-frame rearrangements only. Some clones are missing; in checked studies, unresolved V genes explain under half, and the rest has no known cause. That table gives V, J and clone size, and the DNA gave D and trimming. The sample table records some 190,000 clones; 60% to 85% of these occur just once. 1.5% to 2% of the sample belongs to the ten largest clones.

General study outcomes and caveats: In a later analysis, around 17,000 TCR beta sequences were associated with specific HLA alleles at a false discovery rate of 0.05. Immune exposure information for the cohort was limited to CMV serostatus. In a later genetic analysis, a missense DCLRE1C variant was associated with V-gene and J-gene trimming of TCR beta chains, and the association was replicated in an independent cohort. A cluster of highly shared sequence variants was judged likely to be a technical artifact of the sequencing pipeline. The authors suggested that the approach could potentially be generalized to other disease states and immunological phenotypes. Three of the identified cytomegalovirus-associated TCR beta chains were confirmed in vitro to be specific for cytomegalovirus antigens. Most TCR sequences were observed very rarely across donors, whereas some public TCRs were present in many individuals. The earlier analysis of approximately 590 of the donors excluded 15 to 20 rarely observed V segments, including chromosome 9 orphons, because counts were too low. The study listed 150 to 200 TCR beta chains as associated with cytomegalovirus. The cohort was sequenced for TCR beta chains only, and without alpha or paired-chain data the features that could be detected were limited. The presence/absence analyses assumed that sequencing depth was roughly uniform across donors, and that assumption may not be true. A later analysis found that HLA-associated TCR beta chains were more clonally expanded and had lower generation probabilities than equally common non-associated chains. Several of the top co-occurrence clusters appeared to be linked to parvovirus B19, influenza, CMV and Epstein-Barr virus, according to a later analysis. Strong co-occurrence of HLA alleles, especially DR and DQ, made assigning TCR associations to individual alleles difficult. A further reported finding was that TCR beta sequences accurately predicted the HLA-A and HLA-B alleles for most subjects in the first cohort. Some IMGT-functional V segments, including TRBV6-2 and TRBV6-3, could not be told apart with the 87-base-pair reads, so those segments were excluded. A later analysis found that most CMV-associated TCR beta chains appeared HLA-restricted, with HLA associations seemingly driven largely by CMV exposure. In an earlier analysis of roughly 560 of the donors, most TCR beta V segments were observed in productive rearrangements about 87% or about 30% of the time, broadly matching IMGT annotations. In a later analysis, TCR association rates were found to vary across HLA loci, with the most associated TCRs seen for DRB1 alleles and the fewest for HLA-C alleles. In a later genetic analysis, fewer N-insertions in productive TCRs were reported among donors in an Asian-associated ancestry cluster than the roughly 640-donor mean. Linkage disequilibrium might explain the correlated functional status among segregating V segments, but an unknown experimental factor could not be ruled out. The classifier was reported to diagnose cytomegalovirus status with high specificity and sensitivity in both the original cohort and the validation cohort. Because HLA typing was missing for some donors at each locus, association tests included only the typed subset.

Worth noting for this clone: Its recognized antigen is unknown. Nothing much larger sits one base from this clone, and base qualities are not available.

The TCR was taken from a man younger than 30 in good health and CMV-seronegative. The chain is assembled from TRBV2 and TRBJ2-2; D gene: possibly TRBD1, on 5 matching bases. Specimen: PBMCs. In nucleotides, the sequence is TGTGCCAGCAGTGAAGGTCTCAGGGCGAACACCGGGGAGCTGTTTTTT. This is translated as CASSEGLRANTGELFF.